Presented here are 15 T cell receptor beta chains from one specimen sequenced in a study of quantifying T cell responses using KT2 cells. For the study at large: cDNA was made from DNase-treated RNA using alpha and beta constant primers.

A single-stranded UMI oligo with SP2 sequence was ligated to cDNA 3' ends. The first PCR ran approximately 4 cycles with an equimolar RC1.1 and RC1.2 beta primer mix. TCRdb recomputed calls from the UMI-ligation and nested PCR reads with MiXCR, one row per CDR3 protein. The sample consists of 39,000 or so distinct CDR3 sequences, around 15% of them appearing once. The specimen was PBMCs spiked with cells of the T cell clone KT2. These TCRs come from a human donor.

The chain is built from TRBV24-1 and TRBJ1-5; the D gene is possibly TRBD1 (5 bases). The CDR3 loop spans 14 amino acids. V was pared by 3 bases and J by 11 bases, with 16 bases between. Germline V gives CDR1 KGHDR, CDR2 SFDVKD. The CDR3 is CATSDIYRTVAQHF. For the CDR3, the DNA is TGTGCCACCAGTGATATCTACAGGACGGTGGCCCAGCATTTT.

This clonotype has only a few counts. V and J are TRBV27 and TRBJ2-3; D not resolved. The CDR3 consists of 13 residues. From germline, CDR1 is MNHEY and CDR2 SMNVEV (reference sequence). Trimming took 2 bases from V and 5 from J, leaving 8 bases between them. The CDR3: CASSLPHIDTQYF. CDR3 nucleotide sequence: TGTGCCAGCAGTTTACCCCACATAGATACGCAGTATTTT.

Written as DNA, the CDR3 is TGTGCCAGCCGACAGGGACTAGACAACAATGAGCAGTTCTTC. Its translation is CASRQGLDNNEQFF. The V and J genes are TRBV11-2 and TRBJ2-1; the D gene is possibly TRBD2 (8 bases). Germline lookup yields CDR1 SGHAT and CDR2 FQNNGV. This CDR3 spans 14 amino acids. V was clipped by 8 bases and J by 5 bases, with 16 bases between them. The full variable domain, its missing parts supplied by reference TRBV11-2 and TRBJ2-1, is EAGVAQSPRYKIIEKRQSVAFWCNPISGHATLYWYQQILGQGPKLLIQFQNNGVVDDSQLPKDRFSAERLKGVDSTLKIQPAKLEDSAVYLCASRQGLDNNEQFFGPGTRLTVL.

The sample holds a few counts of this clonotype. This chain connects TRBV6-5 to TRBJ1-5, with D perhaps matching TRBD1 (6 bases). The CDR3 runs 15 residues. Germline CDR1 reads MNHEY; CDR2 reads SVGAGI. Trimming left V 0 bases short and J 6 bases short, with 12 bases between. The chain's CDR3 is CASSYSAQGTQPQHF. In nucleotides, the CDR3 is TGTGCCAGCAGTTACTCGGCACAGGGAACTCAGCCCCAGCATTTT.

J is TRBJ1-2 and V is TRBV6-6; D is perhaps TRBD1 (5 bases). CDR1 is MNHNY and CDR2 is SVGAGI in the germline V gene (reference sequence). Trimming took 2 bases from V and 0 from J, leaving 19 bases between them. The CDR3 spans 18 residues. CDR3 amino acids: CASSYGGPNPQANYGYTF. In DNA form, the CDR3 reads TGTGCCAGCAGTTACGGGGGACCCAACCCCCAAGCTAACTATGGCTACACCTTC.

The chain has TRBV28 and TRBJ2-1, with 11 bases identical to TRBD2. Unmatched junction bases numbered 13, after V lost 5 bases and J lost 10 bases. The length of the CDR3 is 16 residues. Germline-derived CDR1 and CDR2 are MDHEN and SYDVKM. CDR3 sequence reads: CASSPGGLAALGEQFF. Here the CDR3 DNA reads TGTGCCAGCAGTCCAGGGGGACTAGCGGCCCTTGGGGAGCAGTTCTTC.

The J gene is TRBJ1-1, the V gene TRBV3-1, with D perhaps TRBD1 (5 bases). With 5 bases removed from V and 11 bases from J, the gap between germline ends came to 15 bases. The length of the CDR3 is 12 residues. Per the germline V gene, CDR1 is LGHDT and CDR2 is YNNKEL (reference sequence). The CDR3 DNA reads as TGTGCCAGCAGCTCAGGGCCCGCAGGTGCTTTCTTT. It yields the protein CASSSGPAGAFF.

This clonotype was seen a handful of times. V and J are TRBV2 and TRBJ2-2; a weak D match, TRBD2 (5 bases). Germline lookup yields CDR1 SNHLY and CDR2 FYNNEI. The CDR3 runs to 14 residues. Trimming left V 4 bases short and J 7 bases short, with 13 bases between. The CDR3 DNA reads TGTGCCAGCAGTGGAGGGCGTAGTGGCGGGGAGCTGTTTTTT. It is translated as CASSGGRSGGELFF.

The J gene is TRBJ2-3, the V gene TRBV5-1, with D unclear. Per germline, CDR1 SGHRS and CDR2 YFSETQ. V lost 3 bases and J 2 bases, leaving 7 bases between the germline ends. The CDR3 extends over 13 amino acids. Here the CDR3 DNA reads TGCGCCAGCAGCTATCCGGACACAGATACGCAGTATTTT. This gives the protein CASSYPDTDTQYF.

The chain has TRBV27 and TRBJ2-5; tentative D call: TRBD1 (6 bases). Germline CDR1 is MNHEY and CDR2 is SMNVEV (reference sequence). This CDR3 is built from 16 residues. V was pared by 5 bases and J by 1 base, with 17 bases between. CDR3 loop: CASSPRAQGFQETQYF. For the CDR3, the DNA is TGTGCCAGCAGTCCCCGAGCACAGGGTTTCCAAGAGACCCAGTACTTC.

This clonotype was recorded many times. CDR3 sequence reads: CSARGLAGYNEQFF. The DNA for the CDR3 is TGCAGTGCTAGAGGACTAGCGGGGTACAATGAGCAGTTCTTC. The chain has TRBV20-1 and TRBJ2-1, with 11 bases aligning to TRBD2. The ends lost 1 base at V and 4 bases at J; junction bases unmatched: 0. Per the germline V gene, CDR1 is DFQATT and CDR2 is SNEGSKA (reference sequence). The CDR3 extends over 14 amino acids.

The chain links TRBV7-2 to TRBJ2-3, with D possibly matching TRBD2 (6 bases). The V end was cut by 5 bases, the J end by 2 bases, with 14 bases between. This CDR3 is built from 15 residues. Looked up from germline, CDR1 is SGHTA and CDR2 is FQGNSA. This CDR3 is CASSKASVLTDTQYF. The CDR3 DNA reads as TGTGCCAGCAGCAAAGCTAGCGTACTCACAGATACGCAGTATTTT.

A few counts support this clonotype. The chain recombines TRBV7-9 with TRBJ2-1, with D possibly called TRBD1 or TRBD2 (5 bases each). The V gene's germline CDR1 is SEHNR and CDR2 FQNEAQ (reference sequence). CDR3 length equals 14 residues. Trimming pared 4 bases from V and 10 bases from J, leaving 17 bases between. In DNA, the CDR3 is TGTGCCAGCAGCTACCCCTCCGGGACGAGAGAGCAGTTCTTC. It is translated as CASSYPSGTREQFF.

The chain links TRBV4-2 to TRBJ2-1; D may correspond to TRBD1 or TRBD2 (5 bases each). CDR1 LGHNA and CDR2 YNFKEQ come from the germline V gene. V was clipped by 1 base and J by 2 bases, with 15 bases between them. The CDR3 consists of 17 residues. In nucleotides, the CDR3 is TGTGCCAGCAGCCAAGTCCTGCGAGGGGCCCCCTACAATGAGCAGTTCTTC. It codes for CASSQVLRGAPYNEQFF.

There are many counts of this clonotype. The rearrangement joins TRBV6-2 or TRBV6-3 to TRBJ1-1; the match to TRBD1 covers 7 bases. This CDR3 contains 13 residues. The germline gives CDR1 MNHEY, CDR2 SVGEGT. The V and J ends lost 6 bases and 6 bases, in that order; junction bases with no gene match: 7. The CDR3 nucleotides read TGTGCCAGCAGCCGGACAGGAAGGGCTGAAGCTTTCTTT. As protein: CASSRTGRAEAFF.